The next 22 T cell receptor beta chains were all read from a single sample in a study of blood T cell repertoires in COVID-19. Only in-frame clones appear in the TCRdb table, and some are missing; sequencing was by immunoSEQ multiplex PCR. The sample yields about 250,000 clones, about 90% seen once. The sequenced sample was peripheral blood. These receptors came from a man between 18 and 35 years old with active or convalescent COVID-19.

The chain employs TRBV6-6 and TRBJ1-3; perhaps TRBD1 as D (6 bases). V lost 6 bases to trimming and J lost 4 bases, with 13 bases between them. Germline V gene data show CDR1 as MNHNY and CDR2 as SVGAGI (reference sequence). CDR3 length: 14 residues. The CDR3 DNA follows: TGTGCCAGCAGACACACAGGGTCCGGAAACACCATATATTTT. The encoded protein is CASRHTGSGNTIYF.

This chain joins TRBV10-3 and TRBJ1-1, with unresolved D. V lost 10 bases, J lost 0 bases, and 18 bases lay in between. Germline CDR1 ENHRY, CDR2 SYGVKD. The CDR3 is 15 residues long. CDR3 residues: CATSPPGLMNTEAFF. CDR3 nucleotides: TGTGCCACCTCCCCTCCAGGACTGATGAACACTGAAGCTTTCTTT.

CDR3 sequence: CASSRQGAQYF. In DNA, the CDR3 is TGTGCCAGCAGCCGACAGGGCGCGCAGTACTTC. The rearrangement joins TRBV28 to TRBJ2-7; TRBD1 matches at 7 bases. Trimming at V came to 6 bases and at J to 9 bases, leaving 5 bases not matched to a gene. CDR1 and CDR2 from the germline V gene are MDHEN and SYDVKM. The CDR3 covers 11 residues.

This chain joins TRBV2 and TRBJ1-5; 7 bases agree with TRBD1. After removal of 6 bases from V and 0 bases from J, the junction contained 5 bases not matched to a gene. Germline CDR1 SNHLY, CDR2 FYNNEI. The CDR3 loop spans 15 amino acids. In DNA form, the CDR3 reads TGTGCCAGCAGGGCCTACAGGGGTAGCAATCAGCCCCAGCATTTT. This translates into CASRAYRGSNQPQHF.

The chain has TRBV7-9 and TRBJ2-3, with a tentative D call TRBD2 (6 bases). The CDR3 loop spans 14 amino acids. Trimming removed 5 bases from V and 2 bases from J, with 11 bases in between. The V gene's germline CDR1 is SEHNR and CDR2 FQNEAQ (reference sequence). The CDR3 coding sequence is TGTGCCAGCAGCCCGGGACTCTTCACAGATACGCAGTATTTT. Protein product: CASSPGLFTDTQYF.

This clone was seen only once. The V call is TRBV5-4, the J call TRBJ2-1, with 8 bases matching TRBD2. The CDR3 consists of 15 residues. V shed 4 bases, J shed 1 base, and the junction held 4 bases outside the gene matches. Germline lookup yields CDR1 SGHNT and CDR2 YYREEE (reference sequence). CDR3 residues: CASSLGLGSYNEQFF. The CDR3 DNA follows: TGTGCCAGCAGCCTGGGACTAGGTTCCTACAATGAGCAGTTCTTC.

The chain uses TRBV5-1 and TRBJ1-2, with D maybe TRBD1 (6 bases). Germline lookup yields CDR1 SGHRS and CDR2 YFSETQ. Trimming left V 4 bases short and J 3 bases short, with 16 bases between. This CDR3 is built from 15 residues. The CDR3 loop is CASSTGQVGDYGYTF. The DNA for the CDR3 is TGCGCCAGCAGCACGGGACAAGTGGGAGACTATGGCTACACCTTC.

This clone came up once. The chain uses TRBV19 and TRBJ2-3, with 10 bases that match TRBD2. Looked up from germline, CDR1 is LNHDA and CDR2 is SQIVND (reference sequence). The J segment lost 2 bases and the V segment lost 6 bases, leaving 2 bases of the junction unmatched. The CDR3 has 14 residues. DNA for the CDR3: TGTGCCAGTAGACTAGCGGGGATCACAGATACGCAGTATTTT. Amino acid sequence: CASRLAGITDTQYF.

CDR3 sequence (DNA): TGTGCCAGCAGTTACTCTAAGTGGGCCAAAGCTTTCTTT. The encoded protein is CASSYSKWAKAFF. The chain has TRBV6-5 and TRBJ1-1, with D uncertain. V dropped 0 bases and J dropped 9 bases, with 11 bases sitting between them. Germline V gene sequence: CDR1 MNHEY, CDR2 SVGAGI. This CDR3 has 13 amino acids.

This CDR3 is CASSLRVDSGYNEQFF. In DNA form, the CDR3 reads TGTGCCAGCAGCTTAAGGGTGGATAGCGGCTACAATGAGCAGTTCTTC. This chain joins TRBV7-8 and TRBJ2-1, with D possibly TRBD2 on 6 matching bases. This CDR3 has 16 amino acids. Trimming removed 2 bases at V and 3 bases at J, with 14 bases between. In germline, CDR1 is SGHVS, CDR2 FQNEAQ.

This clone came up once. The chain employs TRBV21-1 and TRBJ2-2; the table names TRBD1, a call not compared with the DNA. TRBV21-1 is labeled a pseudogene. CDR3 length: 18 amino acids. CDR3 nucleotides: TGTGCCAGCAGCAAAACTTGGGGAAGGGACAGGTTCGATTGGGAGCTGTTTTTT. Translating it yields CASSKTWGRDRFDWELFF.

This clone was detected only once. The chain joins TRBV11-2 to TRBJ2-5; D possibly corresponds to TRBD1 (5 bases). V lost 5 bases, J lost 4 bases, and 11 bases lay in between. The germline CDR1 and CDR2 sequences are SGHAT and FQNNGV. The CDR3 extends over 13 amino acids. CDR3 amino acids: CASSPKGVETQYF. CDR3 DNA: TGTGCCAGCAGCCCCAAAGGGGTAGAGACCCAGTACTTC.

CDR3 sequence (DNA): TGTGCCAGCAGCGCCGGTATTTCATACGAGCAGTACTTC. Translation gives CASSAGISYEQYF. The chain combines TRBV9 with TRBJ2-7; D ambiguous. CDR3 length: 13 amino acids. The germline CDR1 and CDR2 sequences are SGDLS and YYNGEE. Trimming pared 3 bases from V and 4 bases from J, leaving 11 bases between.

The rearrangement uses TRBV7-4 and TRBJ1-6, with a possible D match to TRBD1 (6 bases). The CDR3 has 19 residues. Germline V lookup: CDR1 SGHVT, CDR2 SQSDAQ. The ends were cut back, 6 bases at V and 1 base at J, with 22 bases in the middle. CDR3 in DNA: TGTGCCAGCAGTCTTCAGGCAGGACCCCAGGGGTCCTATAATTCACCCCTCCACTTT. As protein: CASSLQAGPQGSYNSPLHF.

The chain couples TRBV5-4 to TRBJ2-7, with TRBD1 matching over 7 bases. Trimming cost V 2 bases and J 2 bases; bases outside gene matches: 4. This CDR3 is built from 14 residues. Germline loops: CDR1 SGHNT, CDR2 YYREEE (reference sequence). CDR3 amino acids: CASSLGDRTYEQYF. CDR3 sequence (DNA): TGTGCCAGCAGCTTAGGGGACAGAACCTACGAGCAGTACTTC.

This rearrangement joins TRBV5-1 to TRBJ1-1, with TRBD1 identical over 7 bases. The trim removed 4 bases at V and 4 bases at J, leaving 7 bases unmatched. In germline, CDR1 is SGHRS, CDR2 YFSETQ. CDR3 size: 14 residues. Here the CDR3 reads CASSMGTVGTEAFF. CDR3 nucleotide sequence: TGCGCCAGCAGCATGGGGACAGTGGGCACTGAAGCTTTCTTT.

The J gene is TRBJ2-1, the V gene TRBV5-5, with D possibly TRBD2 on 5 matching bases. The CDR3 is 14 residues long. V was clipped by 2 bases and J by 7 bases, with 13 bases between them. Germline-derived CDR1 and CDR2 are SGHKS and YYEKEE (reference sequence). The CDR3 sequence is CASSFERQLNEQFF. The DNA for the CDR3 is TGTGCCAGCAGCTTTGAGCGGCAATTAAATGAGCAGTTCTTC. The entire variable domain, with the rest obtained from reference TRBV5-5 and TRBJ2-1, is as follows: DAGVTQSPTHLIKTRGQQVTLRCSPISGHKSVSWYQQVLGQGPQFIFQYYEKEERGRGNFPDRFSARQFPNYSSELNVNALLLGDSALYLCASSFERQLNEQFFGPGTRLTVL.

The chain combines TRBV27 with TRBJ2-3; 8 bases align to TRBD2. Germline trimming cut 1 base from V and 8 bases from J; bases unmatched to any gene: 14. Germline assignment: CDR1 MNHEY and CDR2 SMNVEV (reference sequence). This CDR3 is built from 17 residues. In nucleotides, the CDR3 is TGTGCCAGCAGTTTATTGGTCGCGGGAGGCCGATGGGCTACGCAGTATTTT. Translation gives CASSLLVAGGRWATQYF.

V usage is TRBV6-5 and J usage is TRBJ1-2, with unresolved D. Trimming cost V 6 bases and J 5 bases, with 10 bases left between them. Germline V gives CDR1 MNHEY, CDR2 SVGAGI. CDR3 length: 12 residues. CDR3 protein: CASSTSQYGYTF. Here the CDR3 DNA reads TGTGCCAGCAGCACATCCCAATATGGCTACACCTTC.

This chain connects TRBV6-6 to TRBJ1-2; TRBD1 might be the D (6 bases). Germline loops: CDR1 MNHNY, CDR2 SVGAGI (reference sequence). The CDR3 spans 14 residues. V was trimmed by 2 bases and J by 3 bases, leaving 10 bases between them. The chain's CDR3 is CASSYKGDHYGYTF. Here the CDR3 DNA reads TGTGCCAGCAGTTACAAGGGGGATCACTATGGCTACACCTTC.

CDR3 protein: CASSLGPNYEQYF. The CDR3 DNA reads TGTGCCAGCAGCTTGGGGCCGAATTACGAGCAGTACTTC. The rearrangement joins TRBV5-5 to TRBJ2-7; D unclear. Germline CDR1 and CDR2: SGHKS and YYEKEE (reference sequence). CDR3 length: 13 residues. The V and J ends lost 0 bases and 4 bases respectively, with 8 bases between them.

V usage is TRBV4-3 and J usage is TRBJ2-2; D gene unclear. The germline CDR1 and CDR2 sequences are LGHNA and YSLEER. V shed 0 bases and J shed 5 bases, with 4 bases lying between them. The CDR3 consists of 13 residues. CDR3 DNA sequence: TGCGCCAGCAGCCAAGATCTGACCGGGGAGCTGTTTTTT. It encodes CASSQDLTGELFF.